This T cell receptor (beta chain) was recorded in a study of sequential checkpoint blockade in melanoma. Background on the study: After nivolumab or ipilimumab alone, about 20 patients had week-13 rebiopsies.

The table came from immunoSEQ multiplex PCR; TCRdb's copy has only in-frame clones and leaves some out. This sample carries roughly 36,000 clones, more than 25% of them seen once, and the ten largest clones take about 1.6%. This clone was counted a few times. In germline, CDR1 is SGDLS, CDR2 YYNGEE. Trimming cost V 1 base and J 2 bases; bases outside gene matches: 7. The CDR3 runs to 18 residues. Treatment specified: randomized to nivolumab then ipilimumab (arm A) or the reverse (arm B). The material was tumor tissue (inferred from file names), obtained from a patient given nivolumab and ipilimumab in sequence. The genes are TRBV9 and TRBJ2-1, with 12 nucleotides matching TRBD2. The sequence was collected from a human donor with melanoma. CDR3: CASSVTLAGGGAYNEQFF. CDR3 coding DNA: TGTGCCAGCAGCGTAACACTAGCGGGAGGAGGGGCCTACAATGAGCAGTTCTTC.